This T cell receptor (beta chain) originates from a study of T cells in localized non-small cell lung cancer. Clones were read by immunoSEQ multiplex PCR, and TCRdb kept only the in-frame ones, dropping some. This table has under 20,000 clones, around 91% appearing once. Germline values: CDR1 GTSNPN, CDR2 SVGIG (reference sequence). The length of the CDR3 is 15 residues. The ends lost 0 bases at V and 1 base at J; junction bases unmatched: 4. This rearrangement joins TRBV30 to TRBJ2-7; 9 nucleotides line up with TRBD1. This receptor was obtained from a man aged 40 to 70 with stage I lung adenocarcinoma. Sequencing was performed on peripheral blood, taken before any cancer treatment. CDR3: CAWSVLGTGSYEQYF. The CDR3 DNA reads TGTGCCTGGAGTGTGTTAGGGACAGGGTCCTACGAGCAGTACTTC.